This T cell receptor beta chain was identified during a study of blood T cell repertoires in COVID-19. Study-wide background: COVID-19 samples from acute and convalescent phases originated in the United States, Italy and Spain.

Germline V gene data show CDR1 as SGHVS and CDR2 as FQNEAQ. CDR3 length: 14 residues. Trimming shortened V by 0 bases and J by 4 bases, and 6 bases separated the two germline ends. This clone occurred once. Authors' analysis steps: Estimates of nucleated cell counts were drawn from the amplification of reference gene primers. Libraries were prepared by immunoSEQ multiplex PCR; TCRdb keeps only in-frame clonotypes and omits some of them. For V, J and clone size, that table is used; D and trimming come from the DNA. The profile shows fewer than 500,000 clones, 85% to 90% of them singletons. This TCR was recovered from a man younger than 30 with COVID-19, enrolled during active disease. The V call is TRBV7-8, the J call TRBJ2-2; D may be TRBD2 (5 bases). Source material: peripheral blood. CDR3 in DNA: TGTGCCAGCAGCTTAGCAGGAGGCACCGGGGAGCTGTTTTTT. Its protein product is CASSLAGGTGELFF.